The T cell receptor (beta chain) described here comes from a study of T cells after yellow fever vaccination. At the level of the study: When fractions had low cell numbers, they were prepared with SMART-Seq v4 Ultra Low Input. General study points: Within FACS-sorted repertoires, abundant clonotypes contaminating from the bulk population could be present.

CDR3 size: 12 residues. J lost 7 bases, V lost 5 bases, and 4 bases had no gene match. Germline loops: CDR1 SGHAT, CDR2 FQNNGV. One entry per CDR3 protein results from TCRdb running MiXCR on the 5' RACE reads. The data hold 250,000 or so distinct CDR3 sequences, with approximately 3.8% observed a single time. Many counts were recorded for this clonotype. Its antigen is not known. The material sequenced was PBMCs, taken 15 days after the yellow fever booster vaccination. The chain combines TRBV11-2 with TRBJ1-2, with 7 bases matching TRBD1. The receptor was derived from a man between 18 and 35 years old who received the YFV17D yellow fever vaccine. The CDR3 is CASSTTGSGYTF. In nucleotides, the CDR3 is TGTGCCAGCAGCACGACAGGGAGTGGCTACACCTTC.